The clone carrying this TCR beta chain was seen only a few times. The antigen is not known. The authors extracted at least 6 micrograms of total RNA per sample. The data are from a study of blood T cells in healthy people across ages. Study outcomes and limitations: Estimates of total diversity, which came from one million sequenced T cells, were considered to be underestimates.

CDR1 SGHDT and CDR2 YYEEEE come from the germline V gene. This CDR3 region has 17 residues. Trimming removed 4 bases from V and 1 base from J; junction bases left unmatched: 10. Then a second PCR, running roughly 7 to 11 cycles, was carried out with a sample-barcoded 5' primer and a J-beta primer mix. Each CDR3 protein gets one entry after TCRdb re-called the 5' RACE reads with MiXCR. The sample includes 1 million or so distinct CDR3 sequences, 25% of them seen just once. The sample was also reused in another study, on T cells of mothers and their children.

This sequence joins TRBV5-6 and TRBJ2-5; TRBD2 aligns across 10 bases. The sequencing input was blood. The TCR originated in a girl under 10 years old in good health. The CDR3 DNA follows: TGTGCCAGCAGCACCCCGGGACTAGCGAGACCCCAAGAGACCCAGTACTTC. Amino acids: CASSTPGLARPQETQYF.